The T cell receptor (beta chain) under discussion was sequenced for a study of blood T cells in healthy people across ages. Regarding the study as a whole: A conclusive naive versus antigen-experienced comparison was prevented by the unsorted PBMCs. Possibly, changes in expanded clonotypes were confounded because donor CMV status was unknown.

Only a few counts were recorded for this clonotype. Its antigen remains unknown. Combining a sample-barcoded 5' primer with a J-beta primer mix, a second PCR ran for 7 to 11 cycles. TCRdb called the 5' RACE reads again in MiXCR, with one record for every CDR3 protein. The sample has about 730,000 distinct CDR3 sequences; approximately 39% are singletons. The length of the CDR3 is 17 residues. Germline trimming cut 3 bases from V and 4 bases from J; bases unmatched to any gene: 7. Germline CDR1 reads MNHNY; CDR2 reads SVGAGI (reference sequence). Material: blood. The V call is TRBV6-6, the J call TRBJ2-1, with 12 bases lining up with TRBD2. The clonotype originates from a woman aged 60-75 years in good health. CDR3 sequence (DNA): TGTGCCAGCAGTTATTCCCTAGCGGGGGGGCCTTACAATGAGCAGTTCTTC. It codes for CASSYSLAGGPYNEQFF.